This TCR beta chain originates from a study of T cells in Graves' hyperthyroidism and ophthalmopathy. Using RNA transcripts as the source, TCR beta CDR3 regions were amplified. An initial round of RT-PCR targeting the TCR CDR3 relied on the HTBI primer set. MiXCR, run by TCRdb on the multiplex PCR reads, gives a single entry per CDR3 protein. This table has about 580,000 distinct CDR3 sequences, 11% to 15% appearing once. This clonotype was observed at least ten times. Material for sequencing was blood. The receptor was derived from a woman aged 25 to 39 with Graves' hyperthyroidism that later progressed to Graves' ophthalmopathy.

DNA of the CDR3: TGTGCCAGCAGCTTAGTATCTGGGGGGGAGCAGTTCTTC. Amino acid sequence: CASSLVSGGEQFF. The chain carries TRBV7-8 and TRBJ2-1; tentative D call: TRBD2 (6 bases). The CDR3 totals 13 residues. From germline, CDR1 is SGHVS and CDR2 FQNEAQ. V was clipped by 1 base and J by 10 bases, with 11 bases between them.